The 12 T cell receptor beta chains below were found in one sample sequenced in a study of blood T cell repertoires in COVID-19. Repertoires were generated with immunoSEQ multiplex PCR, while TCRdb's copy carries only in-frame clones and drops some. The table includes 150,000 to 200,000 clones, 82% detected once. Sequencing used peripheral blood. Receptors originate from a woman between 55 and 75 years old with COVID-19, enrolled during active disease.

The chain has TRBV7-9 and TRBJ1-3, with D perhaps TRBD1 (5 bases). Germline assignment: CDR1 SEHNR and CDR2 FQNEAQ (reference sequence). Trimming pared 5 bases from V and 0 bases from J, leaving 11 bases between. The CDR3 runs to 15 residues. The CDR3 sequence: CASSRRQNSGNTIYF. The DNA for the CDR3 is TGTGCCAGCAGCCGCCGACAGAACTCTGGAAACACCATATATTTT.

This sequence joins TRBV7-9 and TRBJ2-2, with TRBD2 matching 7 bases. Germline trimming cut 5 bases from V and 4 bases from J; bases unmatched to any gene: 4. Germline V CDR1 and CDR2: SEHNR, FQNEAQ (reference sequence). The CDR3 sequence is 14 residues long. The CDR3 DNA follows: TGTGCCAGCAGCCCAAGGACTAGCACCGGGGAGCTGTTTTTT. Its translation: CASSPRTSTGELFF.

The V and J genes are TRBV2 and TRBJ2-3; no clear D gene. This CDR3 is built from 11 residues. Germline V gene lookup returns CDR1 SNHLY and CDR2 FYNNEI. Trimming removed 5 bases at V and 6 bases at J, with 6 bases between. The CDR3 region is CASSIVDTQYF. DNA for the CDR3: TGTGCCAGCAGTATAGTGGATACGCAGTATTTT.

The rearrangement links TRBV7-8 to TRBJ2-5; 8 nucleotides align to TRBD2. The germline V gene has CDR1 SGHVS and CDR2 FQNEAQ. The length of the CDR3 is 16 residues. V lost 4 bases to trimming and J lost 7 bases; unmatched junction nucleotides: 14. The CDR3 is CASSSTTAGGGGTQYF. The CDR3 DNA sequence: TGTGCCAGCAGCTCTACAACCGCCGGGGGGGGCGGGACCCAGTACTTC.

V and J are TRBV6-5 and TRBJ1-2; a possible D gene is TRBD1 (6 bases). The V gene lost 6 bases and the J gene lost 2 bases, with 13 bases spanning the gap. The CDR3 length is 14 residues. Per germline, CDR1 MNHEY and CDR2 SVGAGI. CDR3 in amino acids: CASSSWGPNYGYTF. In DNA form, the CDR3 reads TGTGCCAGCAGCTCCTGGGGGCCAAACTATGGCTACACCTTC.

This clone appeared a single time. The rearrangement uses TRBV4-2 and TRBJ2-5; 7 nucleotides agree with TRBD2. The CDR3 is 15 amino acids. Per germline, CDR1 LGHNA and CDR2 YNFKEQ. The J segment lost 4 bases and the V segment lost 6 bases, leaving 11 bases of the junction unmatched. CDR3 nucleotide sequence: TGTGCCAGCAGTCTGATAGCGGGCGGCGGAGAGACCCAGTACTTC. Translated: CASSLIAGGGETQYF.

V usage is TRBV24-1 and J usage is TRBJ2-5, with TRBD1 identical over 7 bases. V gave up 5 bases and J gave up 5 bases; unmatched junction bases: 7. Germline V gives CDR1 KGHDR, CDR2 SFDVKD. The CDR3 loop spans 14 amino acids. The CDR3 sequence: CATSAHRGRETQYF. The CDR3 DNA reads TGTGCCACCAGTGCCCATAGGGGGCGCGAGACCCAGTACTTC.

The V call is TRBV11-2, the J call TRBJ2-3; TRBD2 aligns across 9 bases. Germline V lookup: CDR1 SGHAT, CDR2 FQNNGV. Trimming cost V 1 base and J 3 bases; bases outside gene matches: 11. This CDR3 contains 18 residues. DNA for the CDR3: TGTGCCAGCAGCTTAGGAGGAGCGAGCGGGGGGCGTACAGATACGCAGTATTTT. Protein product: CASSLGGASGGRTDTQYF. The whole variable domain, remainder taken from reference TRBV11-2 and TRBJ2-3, is EAGVAQSPRYKIIEKRQSVAFWCNPISGHATLYWYQQILGQGPKLLIQFQNNGVVDDSQLPKDRFSAERLKGVDSTLKIQPAKLEDSAVYLCASSLGGASGGRTDTQYFGPGTRLTVL.

This sequence joins TRBV6-5 and TRBJ1-1, with D uncertain. The V and J ends lost 7 bases and 1 base respectively, with 10 bases between them. This CDR3 is built from 13 residues. In germline, CDR1 is MNHEY, CDR2 SVGAGI. In DNA form, the CDR3 reads TGTGCCAGCATTCCTAATAGGAACACTGAAGCTTTCTTT. Protein sequence: CASIPNRNTEAFF.

The chain is built from TRBV2 and TRBJ1-5; possibly TRBD1 for D (5 bases). The V gene lost 4 bases and the J gene lost 4 bases, with 8 bases spanning the gap. The CDR3 consists of 13 residues. CDR1 is SNHLY and CDR2 is FYNNEI in the germline V gene. The CDR3 sequence is CASSAAGNQPQHF. DNA for the CDR3: TGTGCCAGCAGTGCGGCAGGGAATCAGCCCCAGCATTTT.

This chain connects TRBV7-3 to TRBJ2-3; D possibly corresponds to TRBD1 (5 bases). Per germline, CDR1 SGHTA and CDR2 FQGTGA. Trimming removed 3 bases at V and 2 bases at J, with 9 bases between. The CDR3 contains 14 residues. For the CDR3, the DNA is TGTGCCAGCAGCTTCCAGGGTACCACAGATACGCAGTATTTT. Its protein product is CASSFQGTTDTQYF. The entire variable domain, with the rest obtained from reference TRBV7-3 and TRBJ2-3, is as follows: GAGVSQTPSNKVTEKGKYVELRCDPISGHTALYWYRQSLGQGPEFLIYFQGTGAADDSGLPNDRFFAVRPEGSVSTLKIQRTERGDSAVYLCASSFQGTTDTQYFGPGTRLTVL.

The CDR3 sequence: CASSYRGQGGAKLFF. The CDR3 DNA sequence: TGTGCCAGCAGTTACCGGGGCCAGGGCGGGGCAAAACTGTTTTTT. This chain links TRBV6-5 with TRBJ1-4, with a tentative D call TRBD1 (5 bases). Germline V gene data show CDR1 as MNHEY and CDR2 as SVGAGI. Trimming left V 2 bases short and J 10 bases short, with 17 bases between. The CDR3 runs 15 residues.